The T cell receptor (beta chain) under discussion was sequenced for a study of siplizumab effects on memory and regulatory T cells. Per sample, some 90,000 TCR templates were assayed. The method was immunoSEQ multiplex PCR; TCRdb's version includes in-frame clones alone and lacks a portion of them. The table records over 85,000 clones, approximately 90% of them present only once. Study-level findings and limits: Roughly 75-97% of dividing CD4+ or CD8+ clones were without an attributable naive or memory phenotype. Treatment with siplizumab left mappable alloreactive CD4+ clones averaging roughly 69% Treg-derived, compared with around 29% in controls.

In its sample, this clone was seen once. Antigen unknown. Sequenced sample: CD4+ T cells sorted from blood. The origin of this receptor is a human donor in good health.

This CDR3 reads CAWGGPRSASGNTIYF. The CDR3 DNA reads TGTGCCTGGGGAGGACCTCGATCGGCGTCGGGAAACACCATATATTTT. This chain links TRBV30 with TRBJ1-3; D is unclear. Trimming stripped 5 bases from V and 4 bases from J, with 21 bases between. Germline V gene data show CDR1 as GTSNPN and CDR2 as SVGIG (reference sequence). This CDR3 is 16 amino acids long.